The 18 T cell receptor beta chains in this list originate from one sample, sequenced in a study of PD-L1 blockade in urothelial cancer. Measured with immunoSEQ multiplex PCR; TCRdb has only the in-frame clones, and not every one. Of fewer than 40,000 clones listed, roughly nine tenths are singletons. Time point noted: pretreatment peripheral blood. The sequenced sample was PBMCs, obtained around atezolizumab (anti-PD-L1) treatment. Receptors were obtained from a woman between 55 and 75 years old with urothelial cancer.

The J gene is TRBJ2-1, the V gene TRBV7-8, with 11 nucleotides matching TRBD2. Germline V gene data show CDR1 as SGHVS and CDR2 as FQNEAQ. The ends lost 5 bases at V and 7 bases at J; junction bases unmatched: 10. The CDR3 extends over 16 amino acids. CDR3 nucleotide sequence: TGTGCCAGCAGCCTACTTACTAGCGGGAGTTTTAATGAGCAGTTCTTC. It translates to CASSLLTSGSFNEQFF.

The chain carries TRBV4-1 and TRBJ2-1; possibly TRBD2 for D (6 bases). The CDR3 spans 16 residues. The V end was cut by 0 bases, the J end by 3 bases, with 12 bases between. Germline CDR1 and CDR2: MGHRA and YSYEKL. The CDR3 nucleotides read TGCGCCAGCAGCCAAGAACCGGGACTCTACTACAATGAGCAGTTCTTC. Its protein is CASSQEPGLYYNEQFF.

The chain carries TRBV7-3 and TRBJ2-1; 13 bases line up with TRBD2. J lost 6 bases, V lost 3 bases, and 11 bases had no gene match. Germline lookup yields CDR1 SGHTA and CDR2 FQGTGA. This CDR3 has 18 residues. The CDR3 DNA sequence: TGTGCCAGCAGCTTGGGACTAGCGGGACTCTCTCGCGGCAATGAGCAGTTCTTC. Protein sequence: CASSLGLAGLSRGNEQFF.

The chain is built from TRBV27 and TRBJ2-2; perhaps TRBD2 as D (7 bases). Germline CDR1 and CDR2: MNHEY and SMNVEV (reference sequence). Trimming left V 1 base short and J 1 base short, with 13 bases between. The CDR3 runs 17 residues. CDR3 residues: CASSLWGGRGNTGELFF. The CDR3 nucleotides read TGTGCCAGCAGTTTATGGGGGGGCCGGGGGAACACCGGGGAGCTGTTTTTT.

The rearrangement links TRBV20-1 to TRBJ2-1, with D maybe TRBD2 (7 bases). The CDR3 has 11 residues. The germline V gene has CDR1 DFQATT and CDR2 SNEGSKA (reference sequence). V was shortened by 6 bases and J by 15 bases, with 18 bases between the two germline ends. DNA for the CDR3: TGCAGTGCGCCGGGGGGCCGGGAAGCGTTCTTC. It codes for CSAPGGREAFF.

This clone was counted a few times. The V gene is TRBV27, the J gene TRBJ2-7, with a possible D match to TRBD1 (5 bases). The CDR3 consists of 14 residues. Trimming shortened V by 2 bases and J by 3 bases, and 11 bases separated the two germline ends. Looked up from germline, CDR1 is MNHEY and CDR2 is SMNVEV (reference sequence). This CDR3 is CASSLKTGDYEQYF. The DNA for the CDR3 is TGTGCCAGCAGTTTAAAAACAGGAGACTACGAGCAGTACTTC.

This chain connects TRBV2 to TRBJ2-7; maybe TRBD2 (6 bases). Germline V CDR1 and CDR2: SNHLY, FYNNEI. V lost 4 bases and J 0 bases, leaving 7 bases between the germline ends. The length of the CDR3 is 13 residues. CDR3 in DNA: TGTGCCAGCAGTGGGGGGGACTCCTACGAGCAGTACTTC. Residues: CASSGGDSYEQYF.

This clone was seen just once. The CDR3 bases are TGTGCCAGCAGTGATCTAGCGGGCTATTCCTACGAGCAGTACTTC. Its translation: CASSDLAGYSYEQYF. V is TRBV6-1 and J is TRBJ2-7; TRBD2 matches 8 bases. Looked up from germline, CDR1 is MNHNS and CDR2 is SASEGT. Trimming cost V 3 bases and J 1 base; bases outside gene matches: 5. The CDR3 totals 15 residues.

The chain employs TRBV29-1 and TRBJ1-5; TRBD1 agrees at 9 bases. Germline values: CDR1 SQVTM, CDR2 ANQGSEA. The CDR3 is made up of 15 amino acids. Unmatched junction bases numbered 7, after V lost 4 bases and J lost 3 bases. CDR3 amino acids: CSVGVGQGFNQPQHF. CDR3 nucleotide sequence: TGCAGCGTTGGAGTGGGACAGGGTTTCAATCAGCCCCAGCATTTT.

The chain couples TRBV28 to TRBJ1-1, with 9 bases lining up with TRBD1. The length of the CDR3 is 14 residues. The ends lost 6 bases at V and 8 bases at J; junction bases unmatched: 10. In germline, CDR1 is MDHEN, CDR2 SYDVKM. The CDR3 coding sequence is TGTGCCAGCAGAGCTACAGGGGGCTTGGTGGAAGCTTTCTTT. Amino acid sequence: CASRATGGLVEAFF.

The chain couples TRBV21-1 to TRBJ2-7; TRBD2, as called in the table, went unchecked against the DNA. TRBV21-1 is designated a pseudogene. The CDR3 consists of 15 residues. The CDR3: CASSTRTSGNYEQYF. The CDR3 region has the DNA TGTGCCAGCAGCACCCGGACTAGCGGTAACTACGAGCAGTACTTC.

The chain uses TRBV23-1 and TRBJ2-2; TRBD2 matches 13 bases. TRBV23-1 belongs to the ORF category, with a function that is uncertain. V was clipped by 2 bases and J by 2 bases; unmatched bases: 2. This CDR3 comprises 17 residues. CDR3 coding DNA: TGCGCCAGCAGTCAAGGACTAGCGGGAGACAACACCGGGGAGCTGTTTTTT. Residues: CASSQGLAGDNTGELFF.

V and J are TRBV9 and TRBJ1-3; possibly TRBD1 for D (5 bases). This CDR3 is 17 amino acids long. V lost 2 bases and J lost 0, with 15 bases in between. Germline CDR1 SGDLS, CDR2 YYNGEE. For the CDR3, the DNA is TGTGCCAGCAGCGTGGGCCTCCTAGGGGCCTCTGGAAACACCATATATTTT. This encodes CASSVGLLGASGNTIYF.

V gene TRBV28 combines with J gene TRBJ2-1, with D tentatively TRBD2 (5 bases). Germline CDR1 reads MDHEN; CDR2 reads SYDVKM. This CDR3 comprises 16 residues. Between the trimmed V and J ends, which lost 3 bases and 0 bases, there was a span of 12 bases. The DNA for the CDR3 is TGTGCCAGCAGTTTTTTTACGGGAAACTCCTACAATGAGCAGTTCTTC. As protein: CASSFFTGNSYNEQFF. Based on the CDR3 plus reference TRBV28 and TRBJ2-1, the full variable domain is DVKVTQSSRYLVKRTGEKVFLECVQDMDHENMFWYRQDPGLGLRLIYFSYDVKMKEKGDIPEGYSVSREKKERFSLILESASTNQTSMYLCASSFFTGNSYNEQFFGPGTRLTVL.

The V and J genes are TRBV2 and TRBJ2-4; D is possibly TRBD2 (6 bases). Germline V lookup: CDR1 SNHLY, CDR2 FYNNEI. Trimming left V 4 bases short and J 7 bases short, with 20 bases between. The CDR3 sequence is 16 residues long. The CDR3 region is CASSVGGSGTGNIQYF. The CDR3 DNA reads TGTGCCAGCAGTGTAGGAGGGTCGGGAACCGGGAACATTCAGTACTTC.

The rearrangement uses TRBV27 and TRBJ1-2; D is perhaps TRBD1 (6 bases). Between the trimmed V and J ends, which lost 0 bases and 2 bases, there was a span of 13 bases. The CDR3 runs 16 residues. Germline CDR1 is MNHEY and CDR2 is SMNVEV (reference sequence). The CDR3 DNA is TGTGCCAGCAGTTTATCATGGACAGCGCTAAACTATGGCTACACCTTC. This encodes CASSLSWTALNYGYTF.

The CDR3 loop reads CASSQSTPEQFF. In nucleotides, the CDR3 is TGTGCCAGCAGCCAATCTACTCCAGAGCAGTTCTTC. The chain uses TRBV16 and TRBJ2-1; D remains unclear. The CDR3 spans 12 residues. Germline lookup yields CDR1 KGHSY and CDR2 FQNENV. V was pared by 0 bases and J by 10 bases, with 7 bases between.

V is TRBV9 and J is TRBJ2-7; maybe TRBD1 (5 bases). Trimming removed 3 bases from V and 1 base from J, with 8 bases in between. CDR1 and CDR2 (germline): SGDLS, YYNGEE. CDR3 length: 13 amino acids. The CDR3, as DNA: TGTGCCAGCAGCGAAGGGGTATCCTACGAGCAGTACTTC. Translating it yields CASSEGVSYEQYF.